This TCR beta chain came from a study of blood T cell repertoires in COVID-19 (dated by TCRdb to the early 2020s). Background on the whole study: Samples from collaborators originated in the United States, Italy and Spain and spanned both the acute and convalescent phases of COVID-19. The repertoires were released in a freely available public database meant as a resource for research on the immune response to SARS-CoV-2. Where HLA class I and class II types were available, the types were taken from metadata supplied by the sample provider, not from assay-based typing. The samples were drawn from two sources: the first 160 participants of the ongoing ImmuneRACE study, and approximately 1,300 subjects contributed by 6 global collaborators. Nearly every sample came with metadata listing a de-identified subject ID, COVID-19 status, age in years and sex. The prospective study material was composed of cDNA or gDNA derived from T cells, B-cell-depleted T cells, or PBMCs. The dataset comprised deeply sampled blood TCRbeta repertoires from subjects exposed to, actively infected with, or recovered from COVID-19.

Paper-wide results and their limitations: The quantity of clinical and demographic metadata differed by source and by participant and was supplied without curation.

Participants in the prospective study were aged roughly 18 to 89 years, lived in about two dozen United States geographic areas, and enrolled through a virtual design. Cohort assignment in the prospective study relied on participant-reported clinical history from a screening survey and a study questionnaire. In the prospective study, mobile phlebotomists collected whole blood, serum and a nasopharyngeal or oropharyngeal swab from each participant. Participants in the prospective study had the option to provide additional blood draws and questionnaires over an approximately 2-month period. Before DNA extraction, prospective study blood samples were shipped either frozen or at room temperature. With respect to this clone: Which antigen it targets is not known. Per-base qualities were not stored, and no clone one base away is much larger.

The immunoSEQ Assay, a bias-controlled multiplex PCR, was used to amplify TCRbeta CDR3 regions from genomic DNA. Under the source paper's analysis protocol: Within the assay, amplification of reference gene primers was used to estimate how many nucleated cells each sample contained. To quantify the absolute abundance of each unique TCRbeta CDR3 rearrangement, sequence reads were collapsed and filtered. Productive Simpson clonality was computed per sample as the square root of Simpson's diversity index over productive rearrangements. The table was pulled from immuneACCESS by TCRdb, which kept in-frame rearrangements only. Such tables lose some clones; where checked, under half of the loss comes from unresolved V genes, and the rest has no known cause. Clone size and V and J calls were adopted from that table, with D and trimming inferred from the DNA. Across this sample there are 270,000 or so clones, with 88% seen only once. 0.95% to 1.5% of the sample rests with the top ten.

Its CDR3 holds 18 amino acids, cysteine through phenylalanine. This entry keeps only the CDR3 DNA: 54 bases, framed from base 1. Trimming costs V 5 bases and J 6 bases, and their ends lie 25 bases apart. CDR1 SGHAT and CDR2 FQNNGV are derived from the germline V gene. The specimen was PBMCs or T cells enriched from blood (not recorded which). The sequence came from a woman aged 40-49 years with acute COVID-19. The chain joins TRBV11-2 to TRBJ2-2, with TRBD2 tentatively as D gene (5 bases match). The CDR3 protein: CASSRRKLSDFRAGELFF. Here is the DNA: TGTGCCAGCAGCCGTAGGAAGTTATCGGACTTTCGGGCCGGGGAGCTGTTTTTT.